The 16 T cell receptor beta chains below all came from one sample that was sequenced in a study of shared clonotypes between healthy human individuals. Terminally differentiated effector memory CD45RA+ cells were excluded from the naive CD8 cells, which were CD45RO-negative and positively selected for CCR7. Libraries were prepared by immunoSEQ multiplex PCR; TCRdb keeps only in-frame clonotypes and omits some of them. The profile shows about 580,000 clones, nearly 98% of them singletons. Material: naive CD8+ T cells sorted from blood. These receptor sequences come from a man aged 30 to 45 in good health.

This chain connects TRBV5-6 to TRBJ2-1; TRBD2 might be the D (5 bases). This CDR3 spans 12 amino acids. Germline loops: CDR1 SGHDT, CDR2 YYEEEE. V shed 3 bases and J shed 9 bases, with 10 bases lying between them. In DNA, the CDR3 is TGTGCCAGCAGCTCAACTGCGGGTGAGCAGTTCTTC. It translates to CASSSTAGEQFF.

The J gene is TRBJ2-7, the V gene TRBV7-3; D ambiguous. The germline V gene encodes CDR1 SGHTA and CDR2 FQGTGA. This CDR3 is built from 14 residues. The V and J ends lost 1 base and 1 base respectively, with 8 bases between them. CDR3 sequence (DNA): TGTGCCAGCAGCTTAATCCACGGATCCTACGAGCAGTACTTC. Protein product: CASSLIHGSYEQYF.

This rearrangement joins TRBV7-9 to TRBJ1-2, with D possibly being TRBD1 (5 bases). Germline V gene sequence: CDR1 SEHNR, CDR2 FQNEAQ (reference sequence). The CDR3 runs to 15 residues. The ends were cut back, 8 bases at V and 3 bases at J, with 19 bases in the middle. CDR3: CASDPGVGGDYGYTF. The CDR3 nucleotides are TGTGCCAGCGATCCAGGTGTGGGGGGGGACTATGGCTACACCTTC.

The chain couples TRBV15 to TRBJ2-7; a possible D gene is TRBD1 (5 bases). The CDR3 has 12 amino acids. Trimming cost V 5 bases and J 7 bases, with 12 bases left between them. Germline CDR1 and CDR2: LNHNV and YYDKDF (reference sequence). CDR3 nucleotide sequence: TGTGCCACCAGCCCCAGGGCCGGGGAGCAGTACTTC. The encoded protein is CATSPRAGEQYF.

The chain's CDR3 is CASSSFRGTGELFF. The CDR3 DNA follows: TGTGCCAGCAGTTCCTTCAGGGGCACCGGGGAGCTGTTTTTT. The chain uses TRBV28 and TRBJ2-2; perhaps TRBD1 as D (6 bases). In germline, CDR1 is MDHEN, CDR2 SYDVKM. The ends were cut back, 4 bases at V and 4 bases at J, with 10 bases in the middle. This CDR3 comprises 14 residues.

The chain uses TRBV4-1 and TRBJ2-7; 14 positions agree with TRBD2. There are 17 residues in the CDR3. Looked up from germline, CDR1 is MGHRA and CDR2 is YSYEKL. The trim removed 0 bases at V and 5 bases at J, leaving 6 bases unmatched. The CDR3 spells CASSQEFGTSGSHEQYF. The CDR3 region has the DNA TGCGCCAGCAGCCAAGAGTTCGGGACTAGCGGGAGTCACGAGCAGTACTTC.

The chain uses TRBV7-9 and TRBJ2-1, with 9 bases lining up with TRBD1. Germline CDR1 is SEHNR and CDR2 is FQNEAQ (reference sequence). The CDR3 runs 12 residues. The ends lost 2 bases at V and 14 bases at J; junction bases unmatched: 4. The chain's CDR3 is CASSLRWDREFF. As DNA, the CDR3 is TGTGCCAGCAGCTTAAGGTGGGACAGGGAGTTCTTC. Variable domain in full (rest from reference TRBV7-9 and TRBJ2-1): DTGVSQNPRHKITKRGQNVTFRCDPISEHNRLYWYRQTLGQGPEFLTYFQNEAQLEKSRLLSDRFSAERPKGSFSTLEIQRTEQGDSAMYLCASSLRWDREFFGPGTRLTVL.

CDR3 sequence (DNA): TGCGCCAGCAATCGGTCTTCTGGGGCCAACGTCCTGACTTTC. As protein: CASNRSSGANVLTF. The chain carries TRBV23-1 and TRBJ2-6; D remains ambiguous. TRBV23-1 is annotated as an ORF whose role is uncertain. V was cut by 7 bases and J by 1 base, with 8 bases left in between. The CDR3 is 14 amino acids.

V is TRBV2 and J is TRBJ1-2, with a tentative D call TRBD1 (5 bases). CDR1 is SNHLY, CDR2 FYNNEI, per germline. The CDR3 loop spans 12 amino acids. Trimming cost V 6 bases and J 5 bases, with 10 bases left between them. The CDR3 nucleotides are TGTGCCAGCAGAGGGGACGGTTATGGCTACACCTTC. Protein sequence: CASRGDGYGYTF.

V gene TRBV6-1 combines with J gene TRBJ1-4, with unresolved D. The germline V gene encodes CDR1 MNHNS and CDR2 SASEGT. Deletions cut 3 bases from V and 4 bases from J, with 6 bases between. This CDR3 is 13 amino acids long. CDR3 loop: CASSEWSNEKLFF. DNA for the CDR3: TGTGCCAGCAGTGAGTGGAGTAATGAAAAACTGTTTTTT.

The chain uses TRBV5-1 and TRBJ1-4; the match to TRBD1 covers 10 bases. Unmatched junction bases numbered 6, after V lost 4 bases and J lost 6 bases. The CDR3 totals 15 residues. Germline V gives CDR1 SGHRS, CDR2 YFSETQ. CDR3 loop: CASSTTGTGDEKLFF. CDR3 nucleotides: TGCGCCAGCAGCACGACCGGGACAGGGGATGAAAAACTGTTTTTT.

This clone was recorded once. V gene TRBV11-2 combines with J gene TRBJ2-3, with D maybe TRBD2 (5 bases). Germline lookup yields CDR1 SGHAT and CDR2 FQNNGV. The V gene lost 8 bases and the J gene lost 8 bases, with 8 bases spanning the gap. CDR3 length: 10 amino acids. CDR3 in amino acids: CASRAGTQYF. The CDR3 region has the DNA TGTGCCAGCCGGGCGGGTACGCAGTATTTT.

V is TRBV9 and J is TRBJ2-2; tentatively, D is TRBD1 (5 bases). The CDR3 contains 16 residues. Per germline, CDR1 SGDLS and CDR2 YYNGEE. Between the trimmed V and J ends, which lost 1 base and 7 bases, there was a span of 17 bases. CDR3 in amino acids: CASSVRARAGHGELFF. Here the CDR3 DNA reads TGTGCCAGCAGCGTACGGGCTAGGGCAGGGCACGGGGAGCTGTTTTTT.

V gene TRBV7-9 combines with J gene TRBJ1-2; a weak D match, TRBD1 (5 bases). V lost 5 bases to trimming and J lost 4 bases, with 14 bases between them. Germline-derived CDR1 and CDR2 are SEHNR and FQNEAQ (reference sequence). CDR3 length: 14 residues. CDR3 residues: CASSAGPAAYGYTF. Written as DNA, the CDR3 is TGTGCCAGCAGCGCAGGGCCGGCGGCCTATGGCTACACCTTC.

The chain links TRBV21-1 to TRBJ1-1; TRBD1, the table's D call, lacks a check against the DNA. TRBV21-1 corresponds to a pseudogene. The CDR3 covers 16 residues. The DNA of the CDR3 is TGTGCCAGCAGCAAATGTGGGACAGGGGCTAACACTGAAGCTTTCTTT. This sequence encodes CASSKCGTGANTEAFF.

The chain is built from TRBV11-2 and TRBJ2-7; unclear D gene. The length of the CDR3 is 13 residues. V lost 5 bases to trimming and J lost 2 bases, with 10 bases between them. Germline-derived CDR1 and CDR2 are SGHAT and FQNNGV. The DNA of the CDR3 is TGTGCCAGCAGCCACGCGATAGCCTACGAGCAGTACTTC. Amino acids: CASSHAIAYEQYF.